The 7 T cell receptor beta chains given below trace back to one sample, sequenced in a study of radiation and T cells in renal cell carcinoma. Specified time point: blood 2 weeks post-SBRT. Sample treatment: 15 Gy SBRT to primary tumor, nephrectomy 4 weeks later. Method: immunoSEQ multiplex PCR; TCRdb's copy keeps in-frame clones and lacks some. The sample consists of roughly 130,000 clones, roughly 77% of them appearing once. This material consisted of blood, taken from a patient whose treatment included radiotherapy and nephrectomy. The receptors originated from a woman aged 55-70 years with renal cell carcinoma.

This sequence joins TRBV6-5 and TRBJ1-4; 8 bases align to TRBD1. CDR3 length equals 14 residues. Germline values: CDR1 MNHEY, CDR2 SVGAGI. Losses at the gene ends were 6 bases for V and 2 bases for J; bases not matched to a gene: 2. The CDR3 spells CASRGQGTNEKLFF. The CDR3 DNA reads TGTGCCAGCAGAGGACAGGGCACTAATGAAAAACTGTTTTTT.

V usage is TRBV19 and J usage is TRBJ1-2; 10 bases align to TRBD1. V shed 6 bases and J 9 bases; nucleotides not matched to a gene: 7. Germline CDR1 reads LNHDA; CDR2 reads SQIVND (reference sequence). This CDR3 is 13 amino acids long. CDR3 amino acids: CASSEDRGISYTF. Written as DNA, the CDR3 is TGTGCCAGTAGCGAGGACAGGGGGATTAGCTACACCTTC. The whole variable domain, filled in from reference TRBV19 and TRBJ1-2, reads DGGITQSPKYLFRKEGQNVTLSCEQNLNHDAMYWYRQDPGQGLRLIYYSQIVNDFQKGDIAEGYSVSREKKESFPLTVTSAQKNPTAFYLCASSEDRGISYTFGSGTRLTVV.

J is TRBJ1-2 and V is TRBV10-3, with 10 bases aligning to TRBD1. CDR3 length equals 16 residues. The J segment lost 4 bases and the V segment lost 6 bases, leaving 11 bases of the junction unmatched. Looked up from germline, CDR1 is ENHRY and CDR2 is SYGVKD. The CDR3 sequence is CAISSNTGTGAYGYTF. The CDR3 DNA follows: TGTGCCATCAGCTCCAATACCGGGACAGGGGCCTATGGCTACACCTTC.

The CDR3 here is CASSELGLAHNEQFF. The CDR3 bases are TGTGCCAGCAGTGAACTCGGACTAGCCCACAATGAGCAGTTCTTC. The V gene is TRBV2, the J gene TRBJ2-1; 8 nucleotides align to TRBD2. Germline CDR1 reads SNHLY; CDR2 reads FYNNEI. The J segment lost 5 bases and the V segment lost 2 bases, leaving 5 bases of the junction unmatched. CDR3 length: 15 residues.

This clone was detected only a few times. The chain combines TRBV6-1 with TRBJ2-1, with TRBD1 matching 7 bases. The CDR3 is 15 residues long. V dropped 5 bases and J dropped 5; count of bases not matched to a gene: 9. CDR1 is MNHNS and CDR2 is SASEGT in the germline V gene. CDR3 in DNA: TGTGCCAGCAGTCATTCCGGGACAGCTAACAATGAGCAGTTCTTC. Translating it yields CASSHSGTANNEQFF.

The chain employs TRBV28 and TRBJ1-2; D not certain. The CDR3 is 12 residues long. From germline, CDR1 is MDHEN and CDR2 SYDVKM. V lost 5 bases, J lost 8 bases, and 12 bases lay in between. In DNA, the CDR3 is TGTGCCAGCAGTCCGAGGGTAAGAGGCTACACCTTC. This codes for CASSPRVRGYTF.

The chain couples TRBV28 to TRBJ1-6; the match to TRBD1 covers 8 bases. The length of the CDR3 is 15 residues. The J segment lost 6 bases and the V segment lost 6 bases, leaving 7 bases of the junction unmatched. Germline CDR1 MDHEN, CDR2 SYDVKM. The CDR3: CASRVIGQGNSPLHF. In DNA, the CDR3 is TGTGCCAGCAGGGTAATAGGACAGGGTAATTCACCCCTCCACTTT.